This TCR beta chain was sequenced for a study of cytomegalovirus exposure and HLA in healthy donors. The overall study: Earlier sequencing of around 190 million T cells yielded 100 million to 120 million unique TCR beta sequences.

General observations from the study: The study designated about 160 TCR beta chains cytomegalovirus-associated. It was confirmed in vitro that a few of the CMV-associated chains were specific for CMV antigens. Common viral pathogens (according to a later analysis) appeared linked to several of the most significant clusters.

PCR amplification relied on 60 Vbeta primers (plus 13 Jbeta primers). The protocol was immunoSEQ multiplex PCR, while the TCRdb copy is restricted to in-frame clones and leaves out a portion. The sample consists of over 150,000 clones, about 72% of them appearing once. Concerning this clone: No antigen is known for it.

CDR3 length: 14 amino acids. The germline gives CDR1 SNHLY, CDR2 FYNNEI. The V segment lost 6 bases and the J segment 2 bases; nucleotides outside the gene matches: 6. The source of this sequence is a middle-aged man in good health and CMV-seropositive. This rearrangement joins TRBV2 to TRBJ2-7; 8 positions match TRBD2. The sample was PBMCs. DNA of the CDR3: TGTGCCAGCAGGTTGTCGGGGGGGGCCTACGAGCAGTACTTC. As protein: CASRLSGGAYEQYF.